This T cell receptor beta chain derives from a study of CD8+CD57+ T cells in acquired aplastic anemia. In the study overall: CD4+ and CD8+ cells, once sorted, gave DNA averaging 3.2 ug. Overall study findings and caveats: Researchers report that twenty-nine CD8+ CDR3 sequences appeared in both patients and controls.

A remark on this clonotype: As yet, its antigen is unknown.

The template used for profiling TCR beta VDJ and CDR3 was genomic DNA. TCRdb processed the reads anew with MiXCR; each CDR3 protein has one entry. Among around 430,000 distinct CDR3 sequences listed, less than 35% were seen once. Patients picked for sequencing had shown CD8+CD57+ cell expansion detected by flow cytometry. This TCR derives from a human donor with aplastic anemia. Input material: sorted CD4+, CD8+, or CD8+CD57+ T cells (not recorded which) from PBMCs.

Written as DNA, the CDR3 is TGCGCCAGCGTACCCCCCACTAGCACAGATACGCAGTATTTT. Its protein is CASVPPTSTDTQYF. V gene TRBV5-1 combines with J gene TRBJ2-3; D unclear. CDR3 length: 14 amino acids. Germline CDR1 and CDR2: SGHRS and YFSETQ. The V end lost 7 bases, the J end lost 0 bases, and 12 bases lay between the germline ends. Combining the CDR3 with reference TRBV5-1 and TRBJ2-3 gives the whole variable domain KAGVTQTPRYLIKTRGQQVTLSCSPISGHRSVSWYQQTPGQGLQFLFEYFSETQRNKGNFPGRFSGRQFSNSRSEMNVSTLELGDSALYLCASVPPTSTDTQYFGPGTRLTVL.